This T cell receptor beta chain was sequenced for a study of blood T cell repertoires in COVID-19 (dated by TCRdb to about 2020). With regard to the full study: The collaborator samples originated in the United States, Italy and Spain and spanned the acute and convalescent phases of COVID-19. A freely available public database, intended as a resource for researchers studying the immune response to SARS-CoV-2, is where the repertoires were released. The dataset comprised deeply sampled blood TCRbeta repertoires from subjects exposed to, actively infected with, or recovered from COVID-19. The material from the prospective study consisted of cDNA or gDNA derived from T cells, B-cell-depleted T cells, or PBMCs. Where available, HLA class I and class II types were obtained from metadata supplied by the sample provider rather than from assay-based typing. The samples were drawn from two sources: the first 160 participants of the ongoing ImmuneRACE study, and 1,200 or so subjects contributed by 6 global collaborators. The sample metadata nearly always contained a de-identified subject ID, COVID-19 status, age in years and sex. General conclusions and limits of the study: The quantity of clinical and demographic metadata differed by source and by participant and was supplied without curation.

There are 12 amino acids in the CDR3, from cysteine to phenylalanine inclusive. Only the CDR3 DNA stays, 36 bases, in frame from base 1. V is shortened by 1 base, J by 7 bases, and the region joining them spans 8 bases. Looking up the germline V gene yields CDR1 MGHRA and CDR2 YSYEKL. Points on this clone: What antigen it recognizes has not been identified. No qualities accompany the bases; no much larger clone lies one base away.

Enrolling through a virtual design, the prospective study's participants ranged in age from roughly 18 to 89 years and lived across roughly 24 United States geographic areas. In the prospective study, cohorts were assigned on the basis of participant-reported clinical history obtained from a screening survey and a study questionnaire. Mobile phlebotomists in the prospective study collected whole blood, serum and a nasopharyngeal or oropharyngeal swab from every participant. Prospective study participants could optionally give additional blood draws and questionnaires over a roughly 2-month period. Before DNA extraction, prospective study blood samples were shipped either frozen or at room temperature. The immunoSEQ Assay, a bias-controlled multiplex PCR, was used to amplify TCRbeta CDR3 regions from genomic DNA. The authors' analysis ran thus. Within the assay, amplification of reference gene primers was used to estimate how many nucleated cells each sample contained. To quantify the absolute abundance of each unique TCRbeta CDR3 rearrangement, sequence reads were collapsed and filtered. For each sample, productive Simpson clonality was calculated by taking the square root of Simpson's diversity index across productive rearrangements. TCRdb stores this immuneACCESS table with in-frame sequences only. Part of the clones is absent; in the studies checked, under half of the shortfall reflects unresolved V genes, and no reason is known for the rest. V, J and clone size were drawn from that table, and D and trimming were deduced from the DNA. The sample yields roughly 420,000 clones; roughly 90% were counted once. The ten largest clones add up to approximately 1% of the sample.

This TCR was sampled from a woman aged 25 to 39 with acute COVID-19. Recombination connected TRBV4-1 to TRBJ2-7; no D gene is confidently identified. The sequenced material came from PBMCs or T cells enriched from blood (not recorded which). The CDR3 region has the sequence CASSQGMREQYF. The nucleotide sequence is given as TGCGCCAGCAGCCAAGGGATGAGGGAGCAGTACTTC.